This TCR beta chain is drawn from a study of blood T cell repertoires in COVID-19. Clones were sequenced by immunoSEQ multiplex PCR, and TCRdb holds only the in-frame ones, with some missing. This sample has 45,000 to 50,000 clones; 80% to 90% occur once, and the top ten carry roughly 7.4%. With 5 bases clipped from V and 3 bases from J, the junction kept 9 bases outside the gene matches. CDR3 size: 17 residues. The V gene's germline CDR1 is LNHDA and CDR2 SQIVND (reference sequence). Sequenced sample: peripheral blood. The source is a man aged 50-60 years with acute or convalescent COVID-19. This chain joins TRBV19 and TRBJ1-4; TRBD1 matches at 10 bases. The CDR3 is CASSFRDRGAANEKLFF. The CDR3 nucleotides read TGTGCCAGTAGTTTCCGGGACAGGGGTGCGGCTAATGAAAAACTGTTTTTT.